These 13 T cell receptor beta chains were all obtained from the same sample, sequenced in a study of T cells in Graves' hyperthyroidism and ophthalmopathy (dated by TCRdb to the late 2010s). Library preparation was by multiplex PCR. TCRdb records Illumina HiSeq 2000 as the sequencer. The TCR beta CDR3 regions were amplified from the RNA transcripts. The first round of RT-PCR for the TCR CDR3 was performed with the HTBI primer set and the Qiagen OneStep RT-PCR kit. The public reads were run again by TCRdb, first through fastp at Q25 and then through MiXCR, and only productive beta chains were kept. Rows with a matching CDR3 protein are joined into one entry that keeps the most common DNA and genes. This sample lists more than 250,000 distinct CDR3 sequences; 13% to 15% were detected once. In total, the top ten clones hold 30% to 35% of the sample. Specimen: blood. These receptors all stem from a woman between 45 and 65 years old with Graves' hyperthyroidism that later progressed to Graves' ophthalmopathy.

This clonotype was counted many times. The chain joins TRBV11-2 to TRBJ2-3; 8 nucleotides line up with TRBD2. Germline assignment: CDR1 SGHAT and CDR2 FQNNGV. V dropped 5 bases and J dropped 3; count of bases not matched to a gene: 10. CDR3 length equals 16 residues. The CDR3 DNA follows: TGTGCCAGCAGCCGGGGGGGTTCGGGAAAGACAGATACGCAGTATTTT. Translating it yields CASSRGGSGKTDTQYF. Full variable domain (missing parts from reference TRBV11-2 and TRBJ2-3): EAGVAQSPRYKIIEKRQSVAFWCNPISGHATLYWYQQILGQGPKLLIQFQNNGVVDDSQLPKDRFSAERLKGVDSTLKIQPAKLEDSAVYLCASSRGGSGKTDTQYFGPGTRLTVL.

This clonotype was found a few times. This chain connects TRBV7-9 to TRBJ2-7; D unclear. The CDR3 extends over 13 amino acids. Germline V gene data show CDR1 as SEHNR and CDR2 as FQNEAQ (reference sequence). The V and J ends lost 5 bases and 4 bases respectively, with 12 bases between them. The CDR3 loop reads CASSPTAGYEQYF. The CDR3 DNA reads as TGTGCCAGCAGCCCCACCGCCGGTTACGAGCAGTACTTC.

This clonotype has a count of ten or more. This chain uses TRBV20-1 with TRBJ2-7; TRBD2 might be the D (5 bases). This CDR3 contains 12 residues. The germline V gene has CDR1 DFQATT and CDR2 SNEGSKA (reference sequence). V was shortened by 5 bases and J by 0 bases, with 8 bases between the two germline ends. The CDR3 sequence is CSARTHSYEQYF. As DNA, the CDR3 is TGCAGTGCTCGGACTCACTCCTACGAGCAGTACTTC.

This clonotype was counted ten times or more. This sequence joins TRBV18 and TRBJ2-2, with D possibly matching TRBD2 (6 bases). V lost 0 bases to trimming and J lost 5 bases, with 7 bases between them. This CDR3 region has 14 residues. Germline CDR1 and CDR2: KGHSH and LQKENI. The CDR3 here is CASSPPGGTGELFF. In nucleotides, the CDR3 is TGTGCCAGCTCACCACCTGGAGGGACCGGGGAGCTGTTTTTT. The full variable domain, completed using reference TRBV18 and TRBJ2-2, is NAGVMQNPRHLVRRRGQEARLRCSPMKGHSHVYWYRQLPEEGLKFMVYLQKENIIDESGMPKERFSAEFPKEGPSILRIQQVVRGDSAAYFCASSPPGGTGELFFGEGSRLTVL.

This chain links TRBV9 with TRBJ2-5; 7 nucleotides align to TRBD1. This CDR3 has 15 residues. The V gene end was trimmed by 0 bases and the J gene end by 7 bases; junction bases not matched to a gene: 9. Germline loops: CDR1 SGDLS, CDR2 YYNGEE. This CDR3 is CASSVDPTGVGTQYF. The CDR3 DNA reads as TGTGCCAGCAGCGTAGACCCCACAGGGGTTGGGACCCAGTACTTC.

The V and J genes are TRBV7-9 and TRBJ1-2; D ambiguous. V gave up 0 bases and J gave up 8 bases, with 19 bases separating them. The CDR3 contains 16 residues. In germline, CDR1 is SEHNR, CDR2 FQNEAQ (reference sequence). The CDR3 DNA sequence: TGTGCCAGCAGCTTAGCGAGTAAGAGGCGGTTCGCGGGCTACACCTTC. It encodes CASSLASKRRFAGYTF.

This clonotype was recorded a few times. The chain couples TRBV7-6 to TRBJ2-7; tentatively, D is TRBD1 (5 bases). V was clipped by 5 bases and J by 2 bases, with 13 bases between them. This CDR3 has 14 residues. CDR1 is SGHVS, CDR2 FNYEAQ, per germline. The CDR3: CASSPLGVAYEQYF. CDR3 sequence (DNA): TGTGCCAGCAGCCCTTTAGGGGTTGCCTACGAGCAGTACTTC.

About this clonotype itself: Possible read error: a much larger clone is one base away. This chain uses TRBV11-2 with TRBJ1-4, with 7 bases identical to TRBD1. V gave up 5 bases and J gave up 7 bases; unmatched junction bases: 7. The CDR3 totals 14 residues. Germline V gene data show CDR1 as SGHAT and CDR2 as FQNNGV. The CDR3 nucleotides are TGTGCCAGCAGCAGACAGGGAGTGCGTGAAAAACTGTTTTTT. Translating it yields CASSRQGVREKLFF.

To note about this clonotype: Just one base apart from a much larger clone, this may be a read error. This rearrangement joins TRBV30 to TRBJ2-7, with D perhaps TRBD1 or TRBD2 (6 bases each). Between the trimmed V and J ends, which lost 4 bases and 4 bases, there was a span of 14 bases. CDR3 length: 13 residues. Germline values: CDR1 GTSNPN, CDR2 SVGIG (reference sequence). The chain's CDR3 is CAWTQPGAYEQYF. The CDR3 nucleotides read TGTGCCTGGACGCAGCCGGGGGCTTACGAGCAGTACTTC.

This clonotype came up many times. The chain carries TRBV28 and TRBJ2-5; possibly TRBD2 for D (6 bases). The CDR3 contains 12 residues. Trimming left V 7 bases short and J 7 bases short, with 13 bases between. Germline V CDR1 and CDR2: MDHEN, SYDVKM. CDR3 DNA: TGTGCCAGCACCCGAGCGGGTTTGACCCAGTACTTC. Its protein is CASTRAGLTQYF.

This clonotype occurred many times. V and J are TRBV2 and TRBJ2-5, with D possibly matching TRBD1 (5 bases). The CDR3 runs 11 residues. CDR1 SNHLY and CDR2 FYNNEI come from the germline V gene. V was cut by 7 bases and J by 3 bases, with 6 bases left in between. In DNA, the CDR3 is TGTGCCAGCAAGACAGAAGAGACCCAGTACTTC. Its translation: CASKTEETQYF.

This clonotype was seen ten or more times. V is TRBV28 and J is TRBJ2-3; D possibly corresponds to TRBD2 (6 bases). This CDR3 is 14 amino acids long. The V gene's germline CDR1 is MDHEN and CDR2 SYDVKM. V was trimmed by 5 bases and J by 4 bases, leaving 13 bases between them. The CDR3 is CASSVAGGADTQYF. The CDR3 bases are TGTGCCAGCAGTGTAGCCGGGGGAGCAGATACGCAGTATTTT. The complete variable domain, with remaining parts taken from reference TRBV28 and TRBJ2-3, reads DVKVTQSSRYLVKRTGEKVFLECVQDMDHENMFWYRQDPGLGLRLIYFSYDVKMKEKGDIPEGYSVSREKKERFSLILESASTNQTSMYLCASSVAGGADTQYFGPGTRLTVL.

To note about this clonotype: This may be a read error: a much more frequent sequence differs by one nucleotide. This chain uses TRBV20-1 with TRBJ2-1; 12 nucleotides agree with TRBD2. This CDR3 region has 12 residues. Germline V lookup: CDR1 DFQATT, CDR2 SNEGSKA (reference sequence). The CDR3, as DNA: TGCAAGACTAGCGGGAGAATCGATGAGCGGTTCTTC. Its translation: CKTSGRIDERFF.